The 19 T cell receptor beta chains below all came from one sample that was sequenced in a study of T cells after yellow fever vaccination. MiXCR was run by TCRdb on the 5' RACE reads, yielding one entry per CDR3 protein. The table has around 340,000 distinct CDR3 sequences, 8% to 10% seen once. The sequenced sample was PBMCs, obtained on the day of the first yellow fever vaccination. These receptors were obtained from a man between 18 and 35 years old who received the YFV17D yellow fever vaccine.

CDR3 coding DNA: TGCGCCAGCAGCCCCCAGGGGGCAAGCGGCTACACCTTC. Encoded protein: CASSPQGASGYTF. The V call is TRBV10-2, the J call TRBJ1-2; 8 bases align to TRBD1. Germline V gives CDR1 WSHSY, CDR2 SAAADI. This CDR3 has 13 amino acids. The ends lost 6 bases at V and 8 bases at J; junction bases unmatched: 8.

The CDR3 region has the DNA TGCGCCAGCAGCCAAGGTGGGGGGCCCCAGGAGACCCAGTACTTC. It is translated as CASSQGGGPQETQYF. The chain is built from TRBV4-3 and TRBJ2-5; TRBD1 or TRBD2 may be the D gene (6 bases each). From germline, CDR1 is LGHNA and CDR2 YSLEER. This CDR3 has 15 amino acids. V was pared by 1 base and J by 5 bases, with 14 bases between.

This clonotype was seen a few times. The chain carries TRBV20-1 and TRBJ2-1; 8 positions match TRBD1. Germline V gene data show CDR1 as DFQATT and CDR2 as SNEGSKA (reference sequence). The CDR3 has 14 residues. The V gene end was trimmed by 1 base and the J gene end by 9 bases; junction bases not matched to a gene: 8. The CDR3 DNA sequence: TGCAGTGCTAGAGTGGCCAGGGGGCTGAGTGAGCAGTTCTTC. This gives the protein CSARVARGLSEQFF.

The V and J genes are TRBV6-2 or TRBV6-3 and TRBJ2-4; 8 bases fit TRBD1. Germline V CDR1 and CDR2: MNHEY, SVGEGT. This CDR3 is 17 amino acids long. The junction had 13 bases not matched to a gene; V was cut back by 6 bases and J by 3 bases. The CDR3 DNA reads TGTGCCAGCAGCCGCCCCAGGGGGCGATTGGACAAAAACATTCAGTACTTC. It is translated as CASSRPRGRLDKNIQYF.

This clonotype was recorded at least ten times. This sequence joins TRBV5-1 and TRBJ2-7; TRBD2 is a possible D gene (5 bases). The CDR3 covers 15 residues. Trimming pared 1 base from V and 2 bases from J, leaving 13 bases between. Germline V lookup: CDR1 SGHRS, CDR2 YFSETQ. The CDR3 spells CASSLRGKSTYEQYF. The CDR3 DNA sequence: TGCGCCAGCAGCTTGAGAGGGAAGTCCACCTACGAGCAGTACTTC.

The genes are TRBV4-3 and TRBJ1-1; D is uncertain. Germline V gene sequence: CDR1 LGHNA, CDR2 YSLEER. The CDR3 runs to 15 residues. V shed 0 bases and J shed 3 bases, with 11 bases lying between them. The CDR3: CASSQDKRQYTEAFF. The CDR3 DNA follows: TGCGCCAGCAGCCAAGACAAGAGACAATACACTGAAGCTTTCTTT.

This clonotype turned up a few times. The chain couples TRBV20-1 to TRBJ1-2, with D possibly matching TRBD1 (5 bases). The germline CDR1 and CDR2 sequences are DFQATT and SNEGSKA (reference sequence). Trimming cost V 0 bases and J 5 bases, with 16 bases left between them. The CDR3 totals 15 residues. The CDR3 bases are TGCAGTGCTAGAGATGGCGACCGGGGGAAGTATGGCTACACCTTC. It codes for CSARDGDRGKYGYTF.

The chain carries TRBV5-4 and TRBJ2-5, with D perhaps TRBD1 (5 bases). Trimming removed 4 bases at V and 1 base at J, with 14 bases between. In germline, CDR1 is SGHNT, CDR2 YYREEE (reference sequence). The CDR3 runs 15 residues. The CDR3 is CASSLNSGIQETQYF. CDR3 DNA: TGTGCCAGCAGCCTAAACTCAGGGATCCAAGAGACCCAGTACTTC.

This clonotype was seen only a few times. This chain links TRBV27 with TRBJ2-5, with unresolved D. The V gene's germline CDR1 is MNHEY and CDR2 SMNVEV (reference sequence). Trimming left V 4 bases short and J 4 bases short, with 13 bases between. The length of the CDR3 is 14 residues. The CDR3 protein is CASSYRASLETQYF. The DNA of the CDR3 is TGTGCCAGCAGTTATAGGGCCAGCTTAGAGACCCAGTACTTC.

The table lists this clonotype with a few counts. CDR3 loop: CASGLSLGPQHF. The CDR3 DNA is TGTGCTAGTGGTTTGTCCCTGGGGCCCCAGCATTTT. The V gene is TRBV12-5, the J gene TRBJ1-5; D call uncertain. CDR3 length: 12 amino acids. CDR1 and CDR2 from the germline V gene are LGHNT and FRNRAP. With 2 bases removed from V and 9 bases from J, the gap between germline ends came to 8 bases.

The V gene is TRBV12-3 or TRBV12-4, the J gene TRBJ1-3, with no clear D. Trimming stripped 7 bases from V and 0 bases from J, with 7 bases between. This CDR3 region has 13 residues. CDR3: CASIADSGNTIYF. The DNA for the CDR3 is TGTGCCAGCATTGCGGACTCTGGAAACACCATATATTTT.

This clonotype was observed many times. CDR3 sequence reads: CASSHPSTGELFF. The CDR3 nucleotides are TGTGCCAGCAGCCACCCAAGCACCGGGGAGCTGTTTTTT. V gene TRBV7-6 combines with J gene TRBJ2-2; D is unclear. The CDR3 extends over 13 amino acids. CDR1 SGHVS and CDR2 FNYEAQ come from the germline V gene. V lost 5 bases, J lost 4 bases, and 8 bases lay in between.

The sample holds many counts of this clonotype. The V gene is TRBV5-1, the J gene TRBJ1-5; TRBD1 might be the D (6 bases). The CDR3 contains 13 residues. Trimming removed 2 bases at V and 6 bases at J, with 9 bases between. Germline-derived CDR1 and CDR2 are SGHRS and YFSETQ. CDR3 sequence reads: CASSLQGAQPQHF. The CDR3 nucleotides are TGCGCCAGCAGCTTACAGGGAGCTCAGCCCCAGCATTTT. Full variable domain (rest looked up from reference TRBV5-1 and TRBJ1-5): KAGVTQTPRYLIKTRGQQVTLSCSPISGHRSVSWYQQTPGQGLQFLFEYFSETQRNKGNFPGRFSGRQFSNSRSEMNVSTLELGDSALYLCASSLQGAQPQHFGDGTRLSIL.

In this sample, this clonotype turned up once. The chain is built from TRBV6-4 and TRBJ2-3; D is possibly TRBD1 (5 bases). Trimming took 6 bases from V and 1 from J, leaving 8 bases between them. This CDR3 comprises 13 residues. The V gene's germline CDR1 is MRHNA and CDR2 SNTAGT. The CDR3, as DNA: TGTGCCAGCAGATCGACAGGCACAGATACGCAGTATTTT. Its translation is CASRSTGTDTQYF.

The chain joins TRBV7-9 to TRBJ1-5; no definite D call. The V gene lost 2 bases and the J gene lost 4 bases, with 15 bases spanning the gap. This CDR3 has 16 amino acids. Germline values: CDR1 SEHNR, CDR2 FQNEAQ (reference sequence). The CDR3 reads CASSLSGPTRNQPQHF. CDR3 DNA sequence: TGTGCCAGCAGCTTAAGTGGACCTACACGGAATCAGCCCCAGCATTTT. The full variable domain, rest sourced from reference TRBV7-9 and TRBJ1-5, is DTGVSQNPRHKITKRGQNVTFRCDPISEHNRLYWYRQTLGQGPEFLTYFQNEAQLEKSRLLSDRFSAERPKGSFSTLEIQRTEQGDSAMYLCASSLSGPTRNQPQHFGDGTRLSIL.

The J gene is TRBJ1-1, the V gene TRBV6-1; 8 bases are shared with TRBD1. The germline gives CDR1 MNHNS, CDR2 SASEGT. The CDR3 is made up of 14 amino acids. Trimming took 5 bases from V and 2 from J; bases not matched to a gene: 4. CDR3 sequence reads: CASSTDRVNTEAFF. CDR3 DNA sequence: TGTGCCAGCAGTACGGACAGGGTCAACACTGAAGCTTTCTTT.

This clonotype showed up many times. The germline gene is not matched at one end of the junction; a read error may be the cause. This chain joins TRBV12-3 or TRBV12-4 and TRBJ1-4, with TRBD1 matching over 8 bases. The CDR3 sequence is 13 residues long. As DNA, the CDR3 is TGTGCCAGCAGTTTATCGGGGGACAGGACTCAACATTTT. Its protein product is CASSLSGDRTQHF.

The V call is TRBV6-1, the J call TRBJ2-3; tentatively, D is TRBD1 or TRBD2 (5 bases each). Trimming removed 6 bases from V and 2 bases from J, with 9 bases in between. Germline-derived CDR1 and CDR2 are MNHNS and SASEGT. This CDR3 contains 13 residues. The CDR3 bases are TGTGCCAGCAGGAGGGGATACACAGATACGCAGTATTTT. Translating it yields CASRRGYTDTQYF.

This clonotype has just a few counts. The CDR3 DNA sequence: TGTGCCATCAGCGGGACAGGCAACGAGCAGTACGTC. Translation gives CAISGTGNEQYV. The chain is built from TRBV10-3 and TRBJ2-7; 8 positions match TRBD1. J lost 5 bases, V lost 6 bases, and 3 bases had no gene match. This CDR3 region has 12 residues. Per the germline V gene, CDR1 is ENHRY and CDR2 is SYGVKD.